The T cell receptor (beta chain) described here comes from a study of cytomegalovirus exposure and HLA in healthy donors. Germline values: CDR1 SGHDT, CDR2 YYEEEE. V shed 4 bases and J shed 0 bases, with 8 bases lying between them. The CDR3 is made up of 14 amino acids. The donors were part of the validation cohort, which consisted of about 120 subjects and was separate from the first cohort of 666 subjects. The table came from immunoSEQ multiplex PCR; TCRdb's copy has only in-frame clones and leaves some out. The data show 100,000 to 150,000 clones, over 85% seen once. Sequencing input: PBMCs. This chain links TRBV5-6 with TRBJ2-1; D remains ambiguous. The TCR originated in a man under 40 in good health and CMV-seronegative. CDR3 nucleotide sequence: TGTGCCAGCAGCCCCAAGCGCTCCTACAATGAGCAGTTCTTC. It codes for CASSPKRSYNEQFF.